The 17 T cell receptor beta chains below all came from one sample that was sequenced in a study of breast tumors, draining lymph nodes, adjacent tissues. TCRdb re-analysed the multiplex PCR reads in MiXCR, keeping a single row per CDR3 protein. Here the sample spans hundreds of thousands of distinct CDR3 sequences, about a third being singletons. Axillary draining lymph nodes of breast cancer patients supplied the node samples. Material: axillary lymph node tissue. These receptors were obtained from a female donor with breast cancer. Some clones in this sample may be carry-over from other donors' samples.

This clonotype was observed many times. This rearrangement joins TRBV15 to TRBJ2-5; TRBD2 might be the D (6 bases). CDR3 length equals 15 residues. Germline V gives CDR1 LNHNV, CDR2 YYDKDF (reference sequence). V was clipped by 3 bases and J by 1 base, with 12 bases between them. The CDR3: CATSSSGTGQETQYF. The CDR3 DNA is TGTGCCACCAGCAGCTCCGGGACTGGCCAAGAGACCCAGTACTTC.

This rearrangement joins TRBV7-9 to TRBJ2-7, with 12 bases aligning to TRBD2. Germline-derived CDR1 and CDR2 are SEHNR and FQNEAQ (reference sequence). The CDR3 runs 18 residues. V was clipped by 5 bases and J by 5 bases; unmatched bases: 16. The CDR3 sequence: CASSTPGQGLAGIDEQYF. DNA for the CDR3: TGTGCCAGCAGCACCCCGGGACAGGGACTAGCGGGTATCGACGAGCAGTACTTC.

The sample holds a few counts of this clonotype. The rearrangement links TRBV18 to TRBJ2-1; D is possibly TRBD2 (5 bases). There are 14 residues in the CDR3. The V and J ends lost 3 bases and 5 bases respectively, with 11 bases between them. The V gene's germline CDR1 is KGHSH and CDR2 LQKENI. The chain's CDR3 is CASSPPAGHNEQFF. As DNA, the CDR3 is TGTGCCAGCTCACCCCCCGCGGGTCACAATGAGCAGTTCTTC.

The chain couples TRBV5-1 to TRBJ2-5; D is perhaps TRBD2 (5 bases). Trimming removed 4 bases from V and 8 bases from J, with 18 bases in between. CDR1 is SGHRS, CDR2 YFSETQ, per germline. The CDR3 runs 14 residues. The CDR3 DNA reads as TGCGCCAGCAGCAGGAGGTCGGAGTCGGACACCCAGTACTTC. It encodes CASSRRSESDTQYF.

The chain links TRBV5-4 to TRBJ2-5; D may be TRBD1 or TRBD2 (8 bases each). V was shortened by 4 bases and J by 0 bases, with 37 bases between the two germline ends. Looked up from germline, CDR1 is SGHNT and CDR2 is YYREEE (reference sequence). The CDR3 runs to 23 residues. CDR3 bases: TGTGCCAGCAGCCCATTAGCGGGACAGGATCAAGCCCCAACCCTAAGGTACCAAGAGACCCAGTACTTC. Its protein is CASSPLAGQDQAPTLRYQETQYF.

Of note for this clonotype: A junction boundary mismatches the germline segment, possibly from a read error. The chain has TRBV7-8 and TRBJ2-7, with D hard to call. CDR3 size: 11 residues. Germline V gene lookup returns CDR1 SGHVS and CDR2 FQNEAQ. The CDR3 DNA follows: TGTGCCGGCAGCTTCTGTGGCGAGCAGTACTTC. Translated: CAGSFCGEQYF.

J is TRBJ1-4 and V is TRBV12-3 or TRBV12-4, with D tentatively TRBD1 (5 bases). This CDR3 is built from 16 residues. The V and J ends lost 6 bases and 5 bases respectively, with 19 bases between them. CDR3 loop: CASSSGASSYNEKLFF. As DNA, the CDR3 is TGTGCCAGCAGCTCCGGGGCTTCTTCTTACAATGAAAAACTGTTTTTT.

This clonotype was recorded many times. The gene calls are TRBV20-1 and TRBJ2-7, with 7 bases identical to TRBD1. This CDR3 is 13 amino acids long. Looked up from germline, CDR1 is DFQATT and CDR2 is SNEGSKA (reference sequence). Losses at the gene ends were 4 bases for V and 0 bases for J; bases not matched to a gene: 3. The CDR3 nucleotides are TGCAGTGCTAAAAGGACAGGCTCCTACGAGCAGTACTTC. Its protein product is CSAKRTGSYEQYF.

The chain couples TRBV9 to TRBJ2-3, with 7 bases aligning to TRBD1. Germline V gene sequence: CDR1 SGDLS, CDR2 YYNGEE. Germline trimming cut 2 bases from V and 4 bases from J; bases unmatched to any gene: 7. The length of the CDR3 is 15 residues. CDR3 DNA: TGTGCCAGCAGCGTTGAACGGACAGGACCAGATACGCAGTATTTT. Amino acids: CASSVERTGPDTQYF.

Regarding this clonotype: One junction end does not reproduce the germline sequence, and a read error may be involved. The chain employs TRBV18 and TRBJ2-2, with D perhaps matching TRBD2 (5 bases). Looked up from germline, CDR1 is KGHSH and CDR2 is LQKENI. The CDR3 loop spans 19 amino acids. The CDR3 spells CASSPRQMGDGGNTGELFF. The CDR3 DNA reads as TGTGCCAGCTCCCCACGTCAAATGGGAGACGGCGGAAACACCGGGGAGCTGTTTTTT.

In its sample, this clonotype was seen many times. J is TRBJ1-2 and V is TRBV7-2, with a weak D call TRBD1 (5 bases). The ends were cut back, 2 bases at V and 4 bases at J, with 11 bases in the middle. Germline V gene data show CDR1 as SGHTA and CDR2 as FQGNSA. The CDR3 extends over 14 amino acids. In DNA, the CDR3 is TGTGCCAGCAGCTTACGGCACGGGGGCTATGGCTACACCTTC. Protein product: CASSLRHGGYGYTF.

V and J are TRBV10-3 and TRBJ2-5; 16 nucleotides align to TRBD2. The CDR3 runs 16 residues. CDR1 ENHRY and CDR2 SYGVKD come from the germline V gene. V lost 8 bases and J lost 5; bases outside the gene matches: 8. CDR3 residues: CAIGGLAGGGSETQYF. As DNA, the CDR3 is TGTGCCATCGGGGGACTAGCGGGAGGGGGCTCGGAGACCCAGTACTTC.

There are many counts of this clonotype. This chain links TRBV19 with TRBJ2-5; D possibly corresponds to TRBD2 (5 bases). The CDR3 spans 13 residues. Trimming cost V 7 bases and J 5 bases, with 14 bases left between them. Per germline, CDR1 LNHDA and CDR2 SQIVND (reference sequence). CDR3 sequence (DNA): TGTGCCAGTACCGGTAATACGGGGGAGACCCAGTACTTC. It translates to CASTGNTGETQYF.

This clonotype appeared many times. This chain links TRBV7-9 with TRBJ2-4; TRBD2 matches 8 bases. Per germline, CDR1 SEHNR and CDR2 FQNEAQ (reference sequence). CDR3 size: 15 residues. V lost 0 bases to trimming and J lost 9 bases; unmatched junction nucleotides: 7. This CDR3 reads CASSLALQRESIQYF. The CDR3 coding sequence is TGTGCCAGCAGCTTAGCCCTCCAGCGGGAGAGCATTCAGTACTTC.

This clonotype has at least ten counts. This chain links TRBV18 with TRBJ2-3, with D perhaps matching TRBD2 (6 bases). The CDR3 contains 14 residues. CDR1 and CDR2 from the germline V gene are KGHSH and LQKENI. V lost 6 bases and J 9 bases, leaving 19 bases between the germline ends. This chain's CDR3 is CASSRDSGVATQYF. DNA of the CDR3: TGTGCCAGCTCCCGGGACTCAGGAGTGGCGACGCAGTATTTT.

This CDR3 is CASRADRGQDGYTF. For the CDR3, the DNA is TGTGCCAGCAGAGCCGACAGGGGTCAGGATGGCTACACCTTC. V is TRBV19 and J is TRBJ1-2; 8 bases are a match to TRBD1. This CDR3 contains 14 residues. Germline V gene sequence: CDR1 LNHDA, CDR2 SQIVND (reference sequence). V trimming: 9 bases; J trimming: 6 bases; junction bases outside the gene matches: 12.

This clonotype was counted at least ten times. This chain uses TRBV5-1 with TRBJ2-2; D is ambiguous. The CDR3 spans 13 residues. Trimming removed 2 bases from V and 6 bases from J, with 8 bases in between. Germline CDR1 SGHRS, CDR2 YFSETQ. CDR3 sequence (DNA): TGCGCCAGCAGCTTTCAGCGCTCCGGGGAGCTGTTTTTT. Translated: CASSFQRSGELFF.